A selection of T cell receptor beta chains follows, all from one sample in a study of shared T cell receptors in the human thymus. Produced via immunoSEQ multiplex PCR; TCRdb's table is partial and in-frame only. The data hold some 400,000 clones, with 85% to 95% observed a single time. The specimen sequenced was thymocytes. Receptor source: a human donor. The CDR3 runs from the conserved cysteine through the conserved F or W. D genes are given only for firm matches. Only some rows state a clone size, as once, few, many or a class for expanded clones.

d_call	clone_size	v_call	cdr3_length	j_call	cdr3_nt	cdr3_aa
NA	NA	TRBV10-1	14	TRBJ2-7	TGCGCCAGCAGTGAAGACAGTTTGGTCCACGAGCAGTACTTC	CASSEDSLVHEQYF
NA	NA	TRBV5-6	15	TRBJ1-4	TGTGCCAGCAGCTTGGGGCCCACCTCGAGGGAAAAACTGTTTTTT	CASSLGPTSREKLFF
TRBD1	NA	TRBV11-2	16	TRBJ1-4	TGTGCCAGCAGCTTAACCCCGGGACAGGGATGTGAAAAACTGTTTTTT	CASSLTPGQGCEKLFF
TRBD2	NA	TRBV5-1	15	TRBJ2-2	TGCGCCAGCAGCTGGGTAGCGGGAGCCACCGGGGAGCTGTTTTTT	CASSWVAGATGELFF
NA	NA	TRBV7-3	16	TRBJ2-1	TGTGCCAGCAGCGCGCTGGGCGGGGCCTCCTACAATGAGCAGTTCTTC	CASSALGGASYNEQFF
TRBD2	NA	TRBV6-1	21	TRBJ2-1	TGTGCCAGCAGTGAAGATCCCCCTCCTAGCGGGAGCTCCCCCCTCTACAATGAGCAGTTCTTC	CASSEDPPPSGSSPLYNEQFF
TRBD2	NA	TRBV9	16	TRBJ2-1	TGTGCCAGCAGCGTATGTCGGACTAGCGGGAGCAATGAGCAGTTCTTC	CASSVCRTSGSNEQFF
NA	NA	TRBV28	12	TRBJ2-1	TGTGCCAGCACACAGGGCTTGGGTGAGCAGTTCTTC	CASTQGLGEQFF
TRBD2	NA	TRBV28	19	TRBJ2-5	TGTGCCAGCAGCAGGGACAGGGTTAGACTAGCGGGATACCAAGAGACCCAGTACTTC	CASSRDRVRLAGYQETQYF
TRBD2	NA	TRBV7-6	13	TRBJ2-1	TGTGCCAGCAGCTTAGCCGTGGGCAGGGAGGGGTTCTTC	CASSLAVGREGFF
NA	once	TRBV9	13	TRBJ2-7	TGTGCCAGCAGCGCTACGACAGATTACGAGCAGTACTTC	CASSATTDYEQYF
TRBD1	NA	TRBV29-1	16	TRBJ2-3	TGCAGCGTTGACCCCAAACAGGGGCGTAGCACAGATACGCAGTATTTT	CSVDPKQGRSTDTQYF
NA	NA	TRBV7-6	13	TRBJ1-2	TGTGCCAGCAGCCTCCCGGGGGGCGAGGGCTACACCTTC	CASSLPGGEGYTF
TRBD1	NA	TRBV7-7	15	TRBJ2-5	TGTGCTAGCAGCCTCTCGACAGGGTCGATGGAGACCCAGTACTTC	CASSLSTGSMETQYF
NA	NA	TRBV28	13	TRBJ1-3	TGTGCCAGCAGTTTAACTGTCGGAAACACCATATATTTT	CASSLTVGNTIYF
TRBD2	once	TRBV4-3	16	TRBJ2-7	TGCGCCAGCAGCCAAGATGGGTCTAGCGGGAGTGACGAGCAGTACTTC	CASSQDGSSGSDEQYF
NA	NA	TRBV28	15	TRBJ1-4	TGTGCCAGCAGTCCCCGACCCGGTCGAAATGAAAAACTGTTTTTT	CASSPRPGRNEKLFF
NA	NA	TRBV5-4	12	TRBJ1-2	TGTGCCAGCGCCGTGGCAGGGAATGGCTACACCTTC	CASAVAGNGYTF
NA	NA	TRBV5-8	13	TRBJ2-1	TGTGCCAGCAGCCCCCGGGCCGTCAATGAGCAGTTCTTC	CASSPRAVNEQFF
NA	NA	TRBV28	15	TRBJ2-4	TGTGCCAGCAGTCCACCGAACCTAGCCAAAAACATTCAGTACTTC	CASSPPNLAKNIQYF
NA	NA	TRBV4-2	16	TRBJ2-7	TGTGCCAGCAGCCAAGTCCCCCGGGGAGCGCCCTACGAGCAGTACTTC	CASSQVPRGAPYEQYF
NA	NA	TRBV15	16	TRBJ2-3	TGTGCCACCAGCCTGGGCACGGGAGTGATGACAGATACGCAGTATTTT	CATSLGTGVMTDTQYF
NA	once	TRBV6-5	14	TRBJ2-3	TGTGCCAGCAGTACCCAGGGGAGCCCAGATACGCAGTATTTT	CASSTQGSPDTQYF
NA	NA	TRBV7-8	14	TRBJ1-5	TGTGCCAGCAGCGTGGGACAAGCCAATCAGCCCCAGCATTTT	CASSVGQANQPQHF
TRBD2	NA	TRBV28	19	TRBJ2-3	TGTGCCAGCAGTCTCCTGACTAGCGGGAGCCCCATAAGCACAGATACGCAGTATTTT	CASSLLTSGSPISTDTQYF
TRBD2	NA	TRBV4-1	18	TRBJ2-7	TGCGCCAGCAGCCGCGCCCGACTAGCGGGAACACTCGCGGGTGAGCAGTACTTC	CASSRARLAGTLAGEQYF
TRBD2	once	TRBV4-1	14	TRBJ2-7	TGCGCCAGCAGCCAAAACGGGAGGCACTACGAGCAGTACTTC	CASSQNGRHYEQYF
NA	NA	TRBV14	13	TRBJ2-7	TGTGCCAGCAGCCAAGTGACAGACTACGAGCAGTACTTC	CASSQVTDYEQYF
TRBD1	NA	TRBV27	16	TRBJ1-1	TGTGCCAGCAGTTTAGTGCAGGGGGGGATTAACACTGAAGCTTTCTTT	CASSLVQGGINTEAFF
NA	NA	TRBV10-1	14	TRBJ2-1	TGCGCCAGCAGCCCCGGAGGGGGGCTCAATGAGCAGTTCTTC	CASSPGGGLNEQFF
TRBD1	NA	TRBV11-3	17	TRBJ2-3	TGTGCCAGCAGCCACCCCCAACCGGGACAGGGCCCAGATACGCAGTATTTT	CASSHPQPGQGPDTQYF
NA	NA	TRBV15	15	TRBJ1-3	TGTGCCACCAGTCTACAGGGCTACTCTGGAAACACCATATATTTT	CATSLQGYSGNTIYF
TRBD2	NA	TRBV6-1	17	TRBJ2-1	TGTGCCAGCAGTGGGACTAGCGGGAGGGTTACCTACAATGAGCAGTTCTTC	CASSGTSGRVTYNEQFF
NA	once	TRBV12-5	13	TRBJ2-1	TGTGCTAGTGGTGACGGGACTCGAGGGTTGCGGTTCTTC	CASGDGTRGLRFF
NA	NA	TRBV27	13	TRBJ1-1	TGTGCCAGCAGTTTAAAGATGGTCGGTGAAGCTTTCTTT	CASSLKMVGEAFF
TRBD2	NA	TRBV7-8	15	TRBJ2-5	TGTGCCAGCAGCCCCGGGACTAGCGTTCAAGAGACCCAGTACTTC	CASSPGTSVQETQYF
NA	NA	TRBV4-3	14	TRBJ2-5	TGCGCCAGCAGCCAAGAGATGGGTGGGGAGACCCAGTACTTC	CASSQEMGGETQYF
TRBD1	NA	TRBV5-4	19	TRBJ2-7	TGTGCCAGCAGCTCCTTCTTTTGGGCAGGGGGCGCGGTATCCTACGAGCAGTACTTC	CASSSFFWAGGAVSYEQYF
NA	NA	TRBV19	17	TRBJ1-2	TGTGCCAGTAGTAAGATGGAATGGATCATTGAGGACTATGGCTACACCTTC	CASSKMEWIIEDYGYTF
TRBD2	NA	TRBV5-1	17	TRBJ2-1	TGCGCCAGCAGCTTGGGCCCCCGGGAGGTAGGCTACAATGAGCAGTTCTTC	CASSLGPREVGYNEQFF
TRBD1	NA	TRBV5-1	14	TRBJ2-5	TGCGCCAGCAGCGCGACAGGGATCCAAGAGACCCAGTACTTC	CASSATGIQETQYF
TRBD2	once	TRBV7-6	16	TRBJ2-2	TGTGCCAGCAGCTTAGTGCTAGCGGGGAATACCGGGGAGCTGTTTTTT	CASSLVLAGNTGELFF
NA	NA	TRBV28	16	TRBJ2-4	TGTGCCAGCAGCACCCACGGGGGCAGGGGAGATAACATTCAGTACTTC	CASSTHGGRGDNIQYF
NA	NA	TRBV13	13	TRBJ2-5	TGTGCCAGCAGCTTACCGGGACAAGAGACCCAGTACTTC	CASSLPGQETQYF
NA	NA	TRBV7-9	14	TRBJ2-5	TGTGCCAGCAGTCTCGCCCTGATCGAGGAGACCCAGTACTTC	CASSLALIEETQYF
TRBD2	NA	TRBV6-1	15	TRBJ2-5	TGTGCCAGCAGCCCCCGGCGGGGGGGCCCAGAGACCCAGTACTTC	CASSPRRGGPETQYF
NA	NA	TRBV29-1	13	TRBJ2-7	TGCAGCGTTGCACTCCCTAGCTCCTACGAGCAGTACTTC	CSVALPSSYEQYF
NA	NA	TRBV6-1	11	TRBJ2-7	TGTGCCAGCAGGTCACAGGTCGAGCAGTACTTC	CASRSQVEQYF
TRBD2	NA	TRBV4-1	18	TRBJ2-7	TGCGCCAGCAGCCAAGGGAAGGGACGGGACTACTCCTCCTACGAGCAGTACTTC	CASSQGKGRDYSSYEQYF
NA	NA	TRBV4-3	15	TRBJ1-1	TGCGCCAGCAGCCAGAACAGCCCAGGGAACACTGAAGCTTTCTTT	CASSQNSPGNTEAFF
TRBD2	NA	TRBV7-2	16	TRBJ2-1	TGTGCCAGCAGCTTAGCGGGGACTAGCCTCCTCAATGAGCAGTTCTTC	CASSLAGTSLLNEQFF
TRBD1	NA	TRBV5-1	16	TRBJ2-1	TGCGCCAGCAGCTGGGGACAGACCACCGATTACAATGAGCAGTTCTTC	CASSWGQTTDYNEQFF
NA	few	TRBV2	9	TRBJ1-2	TGTGCCGGGGGTGTAGGCTACACCTTC	CAGGVGYTF
NA	NA	TRBV4-1	15	TRBJ2-3	TGCGCCAGCAGCCAAGATTCGCAGGGAGCAGATACGCAGTATTTT	CASSQDSQGADTQYF
TRBD1	NA	TRBV27	14	TRBJ2-7	TGTGCCAGCACCCCCCTGGACAGGGGTTACGAGCAGTACTTC	CASTPLDRGYEQYF
TRBD2	NA	TRBV4-2	18	TRBJ2-2	TGTGCCAGCAGCCAGCAGGGAGGGCCCACTTCTATCACCGGGGAGCTGTTTTTT	CASSQQGGPTSITGELFF
NA	NA	TRBV27	17	TRBJ2-2	TGTGCCAGCAGTTCTTACGGGCCTCAAGGGGGCACCGGGGAGCTGTTTTTT	CASSSYGPQGGTGELFF
TRBD1	NA	TRBV27	18	TRBJ2-7	TGTGCCAGCAGTTTAGGCCCTACAGGGGGTCCGAGCTCCTACGAGCAGTACTTC	CASSLGPTGGPSSYEQYF
NA	once	TRBV5-4	12	TRBJ2-7	TGTGCCAGCAGCTTGGGTCGCCACGAGCAGTACTTC	CASSLGRHEQYF
TRBD1	NA	TRBV7-8	15	TRBJ1-4	TGTGCCAGCAGCTTGATGACAGGGGGGAGTGAAAAACTGTTTTTT	CASSLMTGGSEKLFF